The entry that follows covers one T cell receptor beta chain sequence. Its antigen is unknown. This entry is derived from a study of monozygotic twins with cystic fibrosis. Looking at the study overall: With approximately 15 PCR cycles, barcoded libraries came from 2.5 to 3.5 micrograms of fragmented DNA.

Study-wide results and limits: Low clonality (median around 0.0095) suggested a mostly naive repertoire. In 13 of 16 pairs, V gene usage was closest to the co-twin's. In this small cohort, shared CDR3 numbers showed no association with age, concordance or disease severity.

The assay was immunoSEQ multiplex PCR, and TCRdb's table has in-frame clones only and misses some. The profile shows 20,000 to 25,000 clones, around 98% of them singletons. The CDR3 length is 14 residues. V was trimmed by 4 bases and J by 3 bases, leaving 12 bases between them. Germline V lookup: CDR1 LNHDA, CDR2 SQIVND (reference sequence). J is TRBJ1-1 and V is TRBV19; D possibly corresponds to TRBD1 (5 bases). The source material was blood. The source is a girl between 5 and 17 years old with cystic fibrosis. In nucleotides, the CDR3 is TGTGCCAGTAGTAAAGGCAGGGCGCACACTGAAGCTTTCTTT. It specifies CASSKGRAHTEAFF.